This T cell receptor beta chain originates from a study of blood T cell repertoires in COVID-19. Looking at the study overall: Sites in the United States, Italy and Spain provided acute and convalescent COVID-19 samples. Sample material is recorded as cDNA or gDNA derived from T cells, B-cell-depleted T cells, or PBMCs.

Looked up from germline, CDR1 is GTSNPN and CDR2 is SVGIG (reference sequence). This CDR3 comprises 16 residues. With 0 bases removed from V and 2 bases from J, the gap between germline ends came to 15 bases. In the study's own analysis: Amplification from reference gene primers served as the basis for estimated nucleated cell counts. The table came from immunoSEQ multiplex PCR; TCRdb's copy has only in-frame clones and leaves some out. Clonal size and the V and J genes are those of that table, whereas D and trimming came from the DNA. The table lists 310,000 or so clones, roughly nine tenths of them singletons.

Sequenced material: PBMCs or T cells enriched from blood (not recorded which). This clonotype was sampled from a woman in her 30s who had recovered from COVID-19. The chain recombines TRBV30 with TRBJ2-3, with D tentatively TRBD2 (5 bases). The CDR3 region has the DNA TGTGCCTGGAGTGTCGGGGTCGCGGCTAACACAGATACGCAGTATTTT. As protein: CAWSVGVAANTDTQYF.